This T cell receptor (beta chain) was found in a study of T cells after yellow fever vaccination (dated by TCRdb to the late 2010s). Context from the whole study: The SMART-Seq v4 Ultra Low Input RNA kit was used to prepare libraries from fractions with low cell numbers. To follow T-cell clones before and after both primary and booster YFV17D yellow fever vaccination, bulk TCR alpha and beta repertoires underwent longitudinal sequencing. Two healthy male donors, one aged 18 to 30 and one aged 30 to 40 years, made up the cohort. Blood samples were taken at several timepoints before and after primary and secondary immunization, and bulk PBMC replicates and cell subsets were isolated.

The treatment or condition label corresponds to: live attenuated yellow fever vaccine strain. PBMCs were isolated from peripheral blood using a standard Ficoll-Paque protocol. Dynabeads CD4 and CD8 positive selection kits were used to isolate CD4 and CD8 T-cell fractions. TriZol was used to extract RNA from bulk PBMCs, CD4 and CD8 fractions, and dextramer-positive and dextramer-negative fractions. Broad study findings and their caveats: Compared with the primary T-cell response, the secondary T-cell response was faster but weaker, reaching its peak on day 5 rather than on day 15. Most clones expanded after primary vaccination were re-detected after the booster (almost 97% of CD4 and around 88% of CD8), suggesting broad memory maintenance. Because only two donors were included in the study, the extent to which the findings can be generalized is limited. A small fraction of clonotypes appeared in both the CD4 and CD8 compartments, likely as a result of convergent recombination. FACS-sorted repertoires could contain abundant contaminating clonotypes from the bulk population, so computational filtering was required.

TCR cDNA was made using 5'RACE template switching, a step that added a universal primer site and unique molecular identifiers. Priming for cDNA synthesis came from both the TCR alpha and TCR beta constant segments. Libraries were amplified in two PCR steps, with sample barcodes and sequencing adapters added in the second step. Sequencing of the libraries was done on either Illumina HiSeq 2500 (2x100 bp) or NovaSeq (2x150 bp). As for the original processing: Demultiplexing of reads and collapsing into UMI consensus sequences were performed with MIGEC, and V(D)J alignment was carried out with MiXCR. Clonotypes responding to the vaccine were identified with edgeR on replicate PBMC samples, with the criteria of FDR below 0.01 and a log2 fold change above 5 up to day 15. CD4 or CD8 identity was assigned to each bulk clonotype according to whether the clonotype was present at higher abundance in the sequenced CD4 repertoire or the sequenced CD8 repertoire. TCRdb reworked the public reads: Q25 trimming with fastp, MiXCR clone assembly, productive beta chains retained. Every distinct CDR3 protein forms one entry, paired with its most common genes and DNA. TCRdb's processing, not the authors', yielded these V and J calls. This sample holds over 70,000 distinct CDR3 sequences; roughly 8% were observed only once. The top ten hold around 45% of the sample.

The CDR3, cysteine through phenylalanine, is 13 amino acids long. The read is trimmed to its CDR3 DNA, 39 bases read in frame from base 1. V is pared back by 5 bases and J by 4 bases, with 12 bases lying between the germline termini. For CDR1 and CDR2, the germline V gene (reference sequence) lists LNHDA and SQIVND. A note on this clonotype: The specificity of this receptor is unknown. Base qualities are not provided; no much larger clone lies one nucleotide away.

The source is a man younger than 40 who received the YFV17D yellow fever vaccine. The sample in question was CD8+ T cells sorted from PBMCs, obtained on the day of the yellow fever booster vaccination. This chain is built from TRBV19 and TRBJ2-7, with TRBD2 tentatively as D gene (6 bases match). The nucleotide sequence reads TGTGCCAGTAGTGTTTATAGCGGTTACGAGCAGTACTTC. The translation is CASSVYSGYEQYF. Full variable domain (CDR3 extended with the reference TRBV19 and TRBJ2-7 proteins): DGGITQSPKYLFRKEGQNVTLSCEQNLNHDAMYWYRQDPGQGLRLIYYSQIVNDFQKGDIAEGYSVSREKKESFPLTVTSAQKNPTAFYLCASSVYSGYEQYFGPGTRLTVT.